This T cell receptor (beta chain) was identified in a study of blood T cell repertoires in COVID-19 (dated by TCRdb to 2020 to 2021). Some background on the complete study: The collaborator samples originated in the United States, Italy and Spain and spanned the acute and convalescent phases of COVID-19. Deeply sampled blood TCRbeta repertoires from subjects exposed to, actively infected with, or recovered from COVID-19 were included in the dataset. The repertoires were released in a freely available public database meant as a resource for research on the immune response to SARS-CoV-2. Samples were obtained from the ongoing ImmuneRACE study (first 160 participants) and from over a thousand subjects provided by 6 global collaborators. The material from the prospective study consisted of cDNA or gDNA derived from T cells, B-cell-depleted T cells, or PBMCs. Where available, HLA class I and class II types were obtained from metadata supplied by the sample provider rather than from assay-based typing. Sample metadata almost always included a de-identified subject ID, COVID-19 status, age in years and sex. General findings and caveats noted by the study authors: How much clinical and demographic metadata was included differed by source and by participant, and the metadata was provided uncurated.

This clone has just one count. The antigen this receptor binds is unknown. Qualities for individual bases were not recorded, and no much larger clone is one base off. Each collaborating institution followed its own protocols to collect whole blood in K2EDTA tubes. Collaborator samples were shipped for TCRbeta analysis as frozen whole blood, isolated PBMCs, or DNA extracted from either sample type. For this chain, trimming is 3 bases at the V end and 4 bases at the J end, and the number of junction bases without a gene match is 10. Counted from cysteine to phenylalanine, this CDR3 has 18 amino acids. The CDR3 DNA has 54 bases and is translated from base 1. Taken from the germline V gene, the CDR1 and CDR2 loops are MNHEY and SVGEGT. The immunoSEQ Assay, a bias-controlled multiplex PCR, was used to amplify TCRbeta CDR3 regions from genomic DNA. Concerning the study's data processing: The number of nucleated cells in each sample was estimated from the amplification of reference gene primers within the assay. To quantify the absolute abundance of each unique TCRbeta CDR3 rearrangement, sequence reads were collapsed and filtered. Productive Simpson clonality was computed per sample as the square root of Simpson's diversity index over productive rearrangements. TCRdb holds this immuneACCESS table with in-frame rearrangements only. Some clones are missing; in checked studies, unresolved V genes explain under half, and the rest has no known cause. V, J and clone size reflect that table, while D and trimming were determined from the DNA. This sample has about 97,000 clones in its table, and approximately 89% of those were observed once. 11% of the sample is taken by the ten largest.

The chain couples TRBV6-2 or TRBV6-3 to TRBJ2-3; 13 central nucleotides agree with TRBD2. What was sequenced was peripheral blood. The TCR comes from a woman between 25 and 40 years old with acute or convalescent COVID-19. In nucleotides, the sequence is TGTGCCAGCAGTTATCGGGGAGGGGGACTAGCGGGGTCAGATACGCAGTATTTT. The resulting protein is CASSYRGGGLAGSDTQYF.